A single sample gave rise to the 21 T cell receptor beta chains below, sequenced in a study of graft-versus-host responses after intestinal transplantation. Their specific antigens are unknown. Sequencing used immunoSEQ multiplex PCR; TCRdb keeps in-frame clones, though not all of them. The table has 80,000 to 95,000 clones, 93% seen once. The sample here was unstimulated CD8+ T cells sorted from spleen or lymph node cells, taken before intestinal transplant. Every receptor here comes from a human donor who received an intestinal transplant.

The gene calls are TRBV5-6 and TRBJ1-4; D is undetermined. This CDR3 comprises 13 residues. Per germline, CDR1 SGHDT and CDR2 YYEEEE. Trimming took 0 bases from V and 8 from J, leaving 8 bases between them. As DNA, the CDR3 is TGTGCCAGCAGCTTGGAATTGGAGGAAAAACTGTTTTTT. This encodes CASSLELEEKLFF.

This sequence joins TRBV15 and TRBJ2-5, with D unresolved. Germline loops: CDR1 LNHNV, CDR2 YYDKDF (reference sequence). This CDR3 spans 15 amino acids. V was clipped by 5 bases and J by 2 bases, with 15 bases between them. CDR3 amino acids: CATSPRNTVQETQYF. The CDR3 nucleotides read TGTGCCACCAGCCCCCGAAATACGGTTCAAGAGACCCAGTACTTC.

This CDR3 is CASSTLGQGPYEQYF. CDR3 DNA sequence: TGTGCCAGCTCGACCCTGGGACAGGGCCCCTACGAGCAGTACTTC. The chain has TRBV27 and TRBJ2-7; 9 nucleotides align to TRBD1. The CDR3 is 15 amino acids. V trimming: 8 bases; J trimming: 2 bases; junction bases outside the gene matches: 10. The germline V gene has CDR1 MNHEY and CDR2 SMNVEV (reference sequence).

DNA of the CDR3: TGTGCCATCAGTGAGGCGGTCGGGGGGATCACAGATACGCAGTATTTT. This gives the protein CAISEAVGGITDTQYF. V usage is TRBV10-3 and J usage is TRBJ2-3; 7 bases are shared with TRBD2. The CDR3 length is 16 residues. The V gene's germline CDR1 is ENHRY and CDR2 SYGVKD. V shed 2 bases and J 2 bases; nucleotides not matched to a gene: 7.

This clone was seen only a few times. The chain's CDR3 is CASRTGTAINSPLHF. Written as DNA, the CDR3 is TGTGCCAGCCGGACCGGGACTGCGATTAATTCACCCCTCCACTTT. This chain connects TRBV2 to TRBJ1-6, with a possible D match to TRBD1 (5 bases). With 8 bases removed from V and 6 bases from J, the gap between germline ends came to 17 bases. Germline V gene data show CDR1 as SNHLY and CDR2 as FYNNEI. The CDR3 has 15 amino acids.

On this clone itself: Germline and junction disagree at one end, which may indicate a read error. The CDR3 coding sequence is TGTGCCAGCACCTTAGGGGCGGGAACCACAGATACGCAGTATTTT. Translation gives CASTLGAGTTDTQYF. The chain joins TRBV7-2 to TRBJ2-3, with a weak D call TRBD2 (6 bases). The CDR3 totals 15 residues. In germline, CDR1 is SGHTA, CDR2 FQGNSA.

The chain combines TRBV7-7 with TRBJ2-1; D is perhaps TRBD2 (6 bases). Germline CDR1 reads SSHAT; CDR2 reads FNYEAQ (reference sequence). The V end lost 5 bases, the J end lost 10 bases, and 15 bases lay between the germline ends. The CDR3 consists of 13 residues. CDR3 DNA: TGTGCCAGCAGCAACCGACTAGTAGGCGAGCAGTTCTTC. Amino acids: CASSNRLVGEQFF.

This clone was seen once. This chain connects TRBV6-5 to TRBJ1-5; possible D gene TRBD1, 5 bases. Trimming removed 4 bases at V and 4 bases at J, with 17 bases between. The CDR3 is 16 residues long. From germline, CDR1 is MNHEY and CDR2 SVGAGI. The CDR3 is CASSLGGRGDNQPQHF. The DNA for the CDR3 is TGTGCCAGCAGTTTGGGCGGTCGGGGGGATAATCAGCCCCAGCATTTT.

The J gene is TRBJ1-2, the V gene TRBV4-1; D is ambiguous. The CDR3 has 11 amino acids. Trimming took off 7 bases at V and 4 bases at J, with 7 bases between the two ends. From germline, CDR1 is MGHRA and CDR2 YSYEKL. The chain's CDR3 is CASTPSYGYTF. CDR3 DNA sequence: TGCGCCAGCACCCCCAGCTATGGCTACACCTTC.

The chain links TRBV29-1 to TRBJ1-1; TRBD1 matches 8 bases. CDR1 and CDR2 (germline): SQVTM, ANQGSEA. There are 13 residues in the CDR3. Trimming took 7 bases from V and 2 from J; bases not matched to a gene: 6. The CDR3 reads CSALTGENTEAFF. The DNA of the CDR3 is TGCAGCGCGCTGACAGGGGAAAACACTGAAGCTTTCTTT.

This chain uses TRBV5-5 with TRBJ2-2; 10 nucleotides match TRBD1. The CDR3 has 15 residues. The V gene end was trimmed by 4 bases and the J gene end by 6 bases; junction bases not matched to a gene: 6. Germline CDR1 and CDR2: SGHKS and YYEKEE (reference sequence). The CDR3 sequence: CASSGGQGGAGELFF. The CDR3 DNA follows: TGTGCCAGCAGCGGCGGACAGGGGGGGGCCGGGGAGCTGTTTTTT.

This clone showed up just a few times. This chain joins TRBV14 and TRBJ1-4; D is unresolved. V was pared by 1 base and J by 5 bases, with 11 bases between. The germline CDR1 and CDR2 sequences are SGHDN and FVKESK. The CDR3 contains 15 residues. This CDR3 is CASSQGAGSNEKLFF. The CDR3 DNA reads TGTGCCAGCAGCCAAGGGGCAGGTTCCAATGAAAAACTGTTTTTT.

J is TRBJ1-4 and V is TRBV11-2; 9 bases match TRBD1. CDR1 is SGHAT and CDR2 is FQNNGV in the germline V gene. V lost 0 bases to trimming and J lost 4 bases; unmatched junction nucleotides: 3. The CDR3 runs 16 residues. CDR3 coding DNA: TGTGCCAGCAGCTTAGATTTGGGACAGGGTAATGAAAAACTGTTTTTT. Its protein product is CASSLDLGQGNEKLFF.

The chain combines TRBV7-9 with TRBJ2-7, with TRBD2 as a possible D gene (6 bases). The ends were cut back, 4 bases at V and 7 bases at J, with 17 bases in the middle. Germline V gene lookup returns CDR1 SEHNR and CDR2 FQNEAQ (reference sequence). This CDR3 region has 14 residues. The CDR3 is CASSSGSLLGEQYF. The CDR3 DNA reads TGTGCCAGCAGCTCCGGGAGTTTACTGGGGGAGCAGTACTTC. Combining the CDR3 with reference TRBV7-9 and TRBJ2-7 gives the whole variable domain DTGVSQNPRHKITKRGQNVTFRCDPISEHNRLYWYRQTLGQGPEFLTYFQNEAQLEKSRLLSDRFSAERPKGSFSTLEIQRTEQGDSAMYLCASSSGSLLGEQYFGPGTRLTVT.

The CDR3 protein is CASGLVGNNGHSVSPLHF. DNA for the CDR3: TGTGCTAGTGGTTTGGTTGGGAATAACGGACATTCGGTATCACCCCTCCACTTT. The chain combines TRBV12-5 with TRBJ1-6; D perhaps matches TRBD1 (5 bases). Trimming cost V 0 bases and J 10 bases, with 22 bases left between them. Germline loops: CDR1 LGHNT, CDR2 FRNRAP. CDR3 length: 18 residues.

V is TRBV14 and J is TRBJ2-3, with TRBD2 identical over 12 bases. The V and J ends lost 1 base and 2 bases, in that order; junction bases with no gene match: 1. Germline V gene data show CDR1 as SGHDN and CDR2 as FVKESK. This CDR3 has 16 residues. DNA of the CDR3: TGTGCCAGCAGCCAAGGACTAGCGGGGGTCACAGATACGCAGTATTTT. Translating it yields CASSQGLAGVTDTQYF. The variable domain in full, with the rest retrieved from reference TRBV14 and TRBJ2-3, is EAGVTQFPSHSVIEKGQTVTLRCDPISGHDNLYWYRRVMGKEIKFLLHFVKESKQDESGMPNNRFLAERTGGTYSTLKVQPAELEDSGVYFCASSQGLAGVTDTQYFGPGTRLTVL.

The genes are TRBV9 and TRBJ2-5; 7 bases agree with TRBD1. The better agreement between TRBJ2-7 and the DNA end casts doubt on the J call. CDR1 and CDR2 from the germline V gene are SGDLS and YYNGEE. The CDR3 has 15 amino acids. The CDR3 loop is CASSSKGDRSNEQYF. CDR3 sequence (DNA): TGTGCCAGCAGCTCGAAGGGGGACAGATCCAACGAGCAGTACTTC.

V gene TRBV14 combines with J gene TRBJ1-1, with TRBD1 identical over 7 bases. J lost 3 bases, V lost 7 bases, and 17 bases had no gene match. The CDR3 runs 17 residues. Germline V gene lookup returns CDR1 SGHDN and CDR2 FVKESK. CDR3 protein: CASTQGDTFFEDTEAFF. Written as DNA, the CDR3 is TGTGCCAGCACCCAGGGGGACACCTTTTTTGAGGACACTGAAGCTTTCTTT. The variable domain in full, completed from reference TRBV14 and TRBJ1-1, reads EAGVTQFPSHSVIEKGQTVTLRCDPISGHDNLYWYRRVMGKEIKFLLHFVKESKQDESGMPNNRFLAERTGGTYSTLKVQPAELEDSGVYFCASTQGDTFFEDTEAFFGQGTRLTVV.

This clone was seen just once. V is TRBV19 and J is TRBJ1-6, with D maybe TRBD1 (5 bases). Germline lookup yields CDR1 LNHDA and CDR2 SQIVND (reference sequence). The CDR3 has 14 amino acids. V was trimmed by 7 bases and J by 6 bases, leaving 13 bases between them. The CDR3 DNA sequence: TGTGCCAGTAACACCCCGGGGGGTAATTCACCCCTCCACTTT. Translating it yields CASNTPGGNSPLHF.

This clone showed up just once. This chain joins TRBV10-3 and TRBJ2-3, with 7 bases lining up with TRBD2. V gave up 10 bases and J gave up 2 bases; unmatched junction bases: 3. The germline CDR1 and CDR2 sequences are ENHRY and SYGVKD. The CDR3 is 12 amino acids. The CDR3: CATRDYTDTQYF. In nucleotides, the CDR3 is TGTGCCACCAGGGACTACACAGATACGCAGTATTTT.

The genes are TRBV27 and TRBJ1-1; D ambiguous. Between the trimmed V and J ends, which lost 4 bases and 0 bases, there was a span of 9 bases. CDR1 is MNHEY, CDR2 SMNVEV, per germline (reference sequence). The CDR3 has 14 residues. For the CDR3, the DNA is TGTGCCAGCAGTTCAGAGGGTTTGAACACTGAAGCTTTCTTT. Protein: CASSSEGLNTEAFF.